The next 14 T cell receptor beta chains were all read from a single sample in a study of T cell changes during pregnancy in multiple sclerosis. TCRdb's table, derived via immunoSEQ multiplex PCR, lists solely in-frame clones and lacks some. The data hold 78,000 or so clones, with about 90% observed a single time. This sample comprised peripheral blood, obtained before pregnancy. These receptors were obtained from a female donor with multiple sclerosis, enrolled in a pregnancy study.

CDR3: CASSPTSGTDTQYF. In DNA, the CDR3 is TGTGCCAGCAGCCCGACTAGCGGAACAGATACGCAGTATTTT. This chain connects TRBV6-5 to TRBJ2-3; TRBD2 matches 9 bases. The CDR3 is 14 amino acids. With V trimmed by 6 bases and J by 3 bases, 4 bases remained unmatched. Per germline, CDR1 MNHEY and CDR2 SVGAGI.

V and J are TRBV19 and TRBJ2-1; TRBD1 might be the D (6 bases). The CDR3 covers 13 residues. Germline CDR1 is LNHDA and CDR2 is SQIVND (reference sequence). The ends were cut back, 6 bases at V and 2 bases at J, with 8 bases in the middle. CDR3 DNA: TGTGCCAGTAGCCACAGGGCCTACAATGAGCAGTTCTTC. Translating it yields CASSHRAYNEQFF.

The J gene is TRBJ2-5, the V gene TRBV5-1; 8 positions agree with TRBD2. The CDR3 totals 15 residues. Germline V lookup: CDR1 SGHRS, CDR2 YFSETQ. V gave up 1 base and J gave up 2 bases; unmatched junction bases: 4. The CDR3 sequence is CASSLSGSAQETQYF. DNA for the CDR3: TGCGCCAGCAGCTTGAGCGGGAGTGCTCAAGAGACCCAGTACTTC. The full variable domain, completed using reference TRBV5-1 and TRBJ2-5, is KAGVTQTPRYLIKTRGQQVTLSCSPISGHRSVSWYQQTPGQGLQFLFEYFSETQRNKGNFPGRFSGRQFSNSRSEMNVSTLELGDSALYLCASSLSGSAQETQYFGPGTRLLVL.

This chain links TRBV6-5 with TRBJ1-5; tentatively, D is TRBD1 (6 bases). CDR3 size: 15 residues. Germline loops: CDR1 MNHEY, CDR2 SVGAGI. Trimming shortened V by 4 bases and J by 0 bases, and 10 bases separated the two germline ends. The CDR3 loop reads CASSSTGTSNQPQHF. The CDR3 region has the DNA TGTGCCAGCAGTTCGACAGGAACTAGCAATCAGCCCCAGCATTTT.

The J gene is TRBJ2-7, the V gene TRBV7-8; 10 bases fit TRBD2. The CDR3 runs 15 residues. V lost 4 bases and J lost 7; bases outside the gene matches: 10. CDR1 and CDR2 (germline): SGHVS, FQNEAQ. CDR3 residues: CASSWTSGPQGEQYF. The CDR3 bases are TGTGCCAGCAGCTGGACTAGCGGACCCCAGGGTGAGCAGTACTTC.

The chain joins TRBV28 to TRBJ2-2; 13 bases are a match to TRBD2. V trimming: 4 bases; J trimming: 4 bases; junction bases outside the gene matches: 9. The CDR3 is 18 residues long. The germline V gene encodes CDR1 MDHEN and CDR2 SYDVKM. The CDR3 DNA sequence: TGTGCCAGCAGTTACGAAAATGGACTAGCGGGAGTCACCGGGGAGCTGTTTTTT. This encodes CASSYENGLAGVTGELFF. The full variable domain, in which reference TRBV28 and TRBJ2-2 provide the parts outside the CDR3, is DVKVTQSSRYLVKRTGEKVFLECVQDMDHENMFWYRQDPGLGLRLIYFSYDVKMKEKGDIPEGYSVSREKKERFSLILESASTNQTSMYLCASSYENGLAGVTGELFFGEGSRLTVL.

This chain joins TRBV27 and TRBJ2-5, with TRBD2 matching 8 bases. Germline values: CDR1 MNHEY, CDR2 SMNVEV (reference sequence). CDR3 length equals 14 residues. The V gene end was trimmed by 6 bases and the J gene end by 3 bases; junction bases not matched to a gene: 6. The DNA for the CDR3 is TGTGCCAGCAGCCGGAAGCGGGGGAAAGAGACCCAGTACTTC. Its protein is CASSRKRGKETQYF.

DNA of the CDR3: TGTGCCAGTAGTCCCCCTCTAGCGGGAGGGCTTCCCTACGAGCAGTACTTC. Translation gives CASSPPLAGGLPYEQYF. The chain employs TRBV19 and TRBJ2-7; 12 bases match TRBD2. V lost 5 bases and J lost 2; bases outside the gene matches: 10. Germline assignment: CDR1 LNHDA and CDR2 SQIVND (reference sequence). The CDR3 extends over 17 amino acids.

The chain employs TRBV6-1 and TRBJ2-7, with D possibly TRBD2 on 6 matching bases. Trimming removed 7 bases at V and 3 bases at J, with 16 bases between. This CDR3 spans 14 amino acids. CDR1 is MNHNS and CDR2 is SASEGT in the germline V gene. The CDR3 DNA reads TGTGCCAGCAATCGGGCGGGAATCCGCTACGAGCAGTACTTC. This gives the protein CASNRAGIRYEQYF.

This chain uses TRBV7-6 with TRBJ2-5, with 11 bases matching TRBD1. The V gene end was trimmed by 0 bases and the J gene end by 4 bases; junction bases not matched to a gene: 4. The CDR3 has 16 amino acids. Germline CDR1 SGHVS, CDR2 FNYEAQ. The CDR3 spells CASSLAGQGALETQYF. In DNA, the CDR3 is TGTGCCAGCAGCTTAGCTGGACAGGGGGCTTTAGAGACCCAGTACTTC. The full variable domain, with the rest looked up from reference TRBV7-6 and TRBJ2-5, is GAGVSQSPRYKVTKRGQDVALRCDPISGHVSLYWYRQALGQGPEFLTYFNYEAQQDKSGLPNDRFSAERPEGSISTLTIQRTEQRDSAMYRCASSLAGQGALETQYFGPGTRLLVL.

The chain couples TRBV6-4 to TRBJ2-1; 7 positions agree with TRBD1. Germline CDR1 reads MRHNA; CDR2 reads SNTAGT. Trimming cost V 3 bases and J 12 bases; bases outside gene matches: 11. The CDR3 has 14 amino acids. CDR3 DNA sequence: TGTGCCAGCAGTGAAGGGGGCGGATCGGGGTCGCAGTTCTTC. Translation gives CASSEGGGSGSQFF.

This clone was recorded only once. This sequence joins TRBV28 and TRBJ1-4, with D possibly TRBD1 on 6 matching bases. This CDR3 is 11 amino acids long. V was shortened by 8 bases and J by 8 bases, with 9 bases between the two germline ends. Germline loops: CDR1 MDHEN, CDR2 SYDVKM. CDR3 nucleotides: TGTGCCAGCGCAGGGGTAGAAAAACTGTTTTTT. As protein: CASAGVEKLFF.

The CDR3 reads CASSVGGMGQGDEQYF. The CDR3 bases are TGTGCCAGCAGCGTAGGGGGTATGGGACAGGGAGACGAGCAGTACTTC. This chain connects TRBV9 to TRBJ2-7; 9 bases map to TRBD1. Germline-derived CDR1 and CDR2 are SGDLS and YYNGEE. The CDR3 covers 16 residues. Trimming cost V 0 bases and J 5 bases; bases outside gene matches: 9.

CDR3 DNA: TGTGCCTGGAGTTCGGGAGGGCCCCAGCATTTT. Translating gives CAWSSGGPQHF. The rearrangement links TRBV30 to TRBJ1-5; D is unresolved. The length of the CDR3 is 11 residues. Germline V CDR1 and CDR2: GTSNPN, SVGIG (reference sequence). V was clipped by 2 bases and J by 9 bases, with 8 bases between them.